The present TCR beta chain was sequenced within a study of cytomegalovirus exposure and HLA in healthy donors. General observations from the study: Most TCR sequences proved rare, with some public TCRs found in many donors. Links to common viral pathogens appeared, in a later analysis, for several of the most significant clusters.

As to this clone: Its matching antigen is unknown.

The CDR3 is 15 residues long. Germline trimming cut 5 bases from V and 2 bases from J; bases unmatched to any gene: 4. In germline, CDR1 is KGHSH, CDR2 LQKENI. With 60 Vbeta and 13 Jbeta primers, the PCR was carried out. Assay: immunoSEQ multiplex PCR; the TCRdb copy retains only in-frame clones and omits some. The table for this sample gives 30,000 to 35,000 clones. The sequenced material came from PBMCs. This TCR was recovered from a woman between 35 and 50 years old in good health and CMV-seropositive. The rearrangement uses TRBV18 and TRBJ1-4, with TRBD1 matching 8 bases. Here the CDR3 reads CASSSQGATNEKLFF. CDR3 nucleotide sequence: TGTGCCAGCTCATCTCAGGGGGCGACTAATGAAAAACTGTTTTTT.